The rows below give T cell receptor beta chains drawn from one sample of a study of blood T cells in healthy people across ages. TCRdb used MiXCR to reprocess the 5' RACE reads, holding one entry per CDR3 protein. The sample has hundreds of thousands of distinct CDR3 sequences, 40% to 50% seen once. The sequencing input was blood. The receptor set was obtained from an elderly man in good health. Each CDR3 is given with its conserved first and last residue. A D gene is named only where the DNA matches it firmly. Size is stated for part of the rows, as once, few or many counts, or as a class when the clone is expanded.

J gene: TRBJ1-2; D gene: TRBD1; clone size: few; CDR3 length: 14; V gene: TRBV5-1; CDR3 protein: CASSLQGRDYGYTF; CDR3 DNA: TGCGCCAGCAGCTTACAGGGGCGGGACTATGGCTACACCTTC
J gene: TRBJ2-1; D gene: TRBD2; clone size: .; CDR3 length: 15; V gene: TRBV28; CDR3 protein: CAGSQPGGSYNEQFF; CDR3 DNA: TGTGCCGGCAGCCAGCCGGGAGGAAGCTACAATGAGCAGTTCTTC
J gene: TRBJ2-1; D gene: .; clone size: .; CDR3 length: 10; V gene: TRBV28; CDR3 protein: CASSYRKQFF; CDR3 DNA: TGTGCCAGCAGTTACAGGAAGCAGTTCTTC
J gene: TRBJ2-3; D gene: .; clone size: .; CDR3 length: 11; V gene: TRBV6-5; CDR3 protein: CASRQGGTQYF; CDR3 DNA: TGTGCCAGCAGGCAGGGTGGTACGCAGTATTTT
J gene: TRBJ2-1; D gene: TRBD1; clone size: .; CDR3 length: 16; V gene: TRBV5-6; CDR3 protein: CASSIPGTGGFNEQFF; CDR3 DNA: TGTGCCAGCAGCATTCCCGGGACAGGGGGCTTTAATGAGCAGTTCTTC
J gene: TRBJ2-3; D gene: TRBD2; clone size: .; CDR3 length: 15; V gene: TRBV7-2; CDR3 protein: CASRLAGGPADTQYF; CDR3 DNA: TGTGCCAGCAGACTAGCGGGAGGGCCGGCAGATACGCAGTATTTT
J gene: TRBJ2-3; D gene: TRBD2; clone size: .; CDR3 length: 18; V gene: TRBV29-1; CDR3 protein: CSVEGTSGRPRNTDTQYF; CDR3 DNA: TGCAGCGTTGAGGGGACTAGCGGGAGGCCCCGGAACACAGATACGCAGTATTTT
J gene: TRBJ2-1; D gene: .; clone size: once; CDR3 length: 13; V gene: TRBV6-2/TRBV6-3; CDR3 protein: CASSDARAPEQFF; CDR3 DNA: TGTGCCAGCAGTGACGCCAGGGCGCCTGAGCAGTTCTTC
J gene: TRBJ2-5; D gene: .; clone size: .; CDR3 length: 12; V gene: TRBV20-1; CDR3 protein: CSATTGSETQYF; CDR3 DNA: TGCAGTGCGACCACAGGTTCAGAGACCCAGTACTTC
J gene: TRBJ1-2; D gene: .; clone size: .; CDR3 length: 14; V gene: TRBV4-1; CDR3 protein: CACSQGLSLQGYTF; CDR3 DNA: TGCGCCTGCAGCCAAGGGCTTAGTCTCCAGGGGTACACCTTC
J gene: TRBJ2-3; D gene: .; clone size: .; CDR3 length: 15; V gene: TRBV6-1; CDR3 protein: CASRKLSVSTDTQYF; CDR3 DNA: TGTGCCAGCAGGAAACTTAGCGTCAGCACAGATACGCAGTATTTT
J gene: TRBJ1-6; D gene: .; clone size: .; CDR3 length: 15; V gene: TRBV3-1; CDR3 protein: CASSQDPNESSPLHF; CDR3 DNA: TGTGCCAGCAGCCAAGACCCGAACGAAAGTTCACCCCTCCACTTT
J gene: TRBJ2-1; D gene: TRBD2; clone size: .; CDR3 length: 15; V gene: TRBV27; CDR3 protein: CASRVLAGNYNEQFF; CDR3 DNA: TGTGCCAGCAGGGTACTAGCGGGGAACTACAATGAGCAGTTCTTC
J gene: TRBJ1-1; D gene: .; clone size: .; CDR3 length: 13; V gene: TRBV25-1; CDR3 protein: CASSEFRGGKAFF; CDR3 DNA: TGTGCCAGCAGTGAATTCAGGGGAGGAAAAGCTTTCTTT
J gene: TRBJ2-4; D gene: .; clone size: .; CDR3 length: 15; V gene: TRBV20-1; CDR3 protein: CSARGGTGDTYGQYF; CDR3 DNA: TGCAGTGCTAGGGGGGGAACAGGGGATACATACGGGCAGTACTTC
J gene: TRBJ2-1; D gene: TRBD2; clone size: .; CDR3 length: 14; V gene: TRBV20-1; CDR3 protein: CSAILAAGFHEQFF; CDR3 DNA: TGCAGTGCGATACTAGCGGCCGGATTTCATGAGCAGTTCTTC
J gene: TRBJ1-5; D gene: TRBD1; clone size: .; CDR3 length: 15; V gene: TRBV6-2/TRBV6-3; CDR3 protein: CASSADRGYNQPQHF; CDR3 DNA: TGTGCCAGCAGTGCCGACAGGGGCTACAATCAGCCCCAGCATTTT
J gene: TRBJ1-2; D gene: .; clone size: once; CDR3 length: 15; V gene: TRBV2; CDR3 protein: CAGSEGGILSYGYTF; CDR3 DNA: TGTGCCGGCAGTGAAGGCGGGATTTTGAGCTATGGCTACACCTTC
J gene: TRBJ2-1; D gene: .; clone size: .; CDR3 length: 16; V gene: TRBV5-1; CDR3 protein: CASSLAGRLAKNEQFF; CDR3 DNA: TGCGCCAGCAGCTTGGCTGGTCGGCTGGCGAAAAATGAGCAGTTCTTC
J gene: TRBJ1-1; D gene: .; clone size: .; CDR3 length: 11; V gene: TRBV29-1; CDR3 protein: CSGGQFREAFF; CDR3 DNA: TGCAGCGGAGGACAGTTCCGTGAAGCTTTCTTT
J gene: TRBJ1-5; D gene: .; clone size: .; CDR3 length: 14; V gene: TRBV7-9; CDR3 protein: CASSTVQVNQPQHF; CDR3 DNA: TGTGCCAGCAGCACGGTACAGGTTAATCAGCCCCAGCATTTT
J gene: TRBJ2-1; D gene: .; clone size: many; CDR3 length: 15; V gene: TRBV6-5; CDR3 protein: CASSALGGPYNEQFF; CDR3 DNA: TGTGCCAGCAGTGCATTGGGGGGGCCATACAATGAGCAGTTCTTC
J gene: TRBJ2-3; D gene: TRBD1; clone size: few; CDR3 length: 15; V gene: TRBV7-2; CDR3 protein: CASSPGQGYADTQYF; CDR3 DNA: TGTGCCAGCAGCCCTGGACAGGGGTATGCAGATACGCAGTATTTT
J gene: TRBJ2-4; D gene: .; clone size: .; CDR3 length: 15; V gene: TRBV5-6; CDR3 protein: CASSLGSGAKNIQYF; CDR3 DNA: TGTGCCAGCAGCTTGGGTTCAGGGGCCAAAAACATTCAGTACTTC
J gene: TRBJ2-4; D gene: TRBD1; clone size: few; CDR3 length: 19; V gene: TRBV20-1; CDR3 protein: CSAGKLGQGIYLAKNIQYF; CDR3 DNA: TGCAGTGCTGGCAAGTTGGGACAGGGAATCTATCTAGCCAAAAACATTCAGTACTTC
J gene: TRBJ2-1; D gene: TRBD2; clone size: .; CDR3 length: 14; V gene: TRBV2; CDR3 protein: CASTRRGGRNEQFF; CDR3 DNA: TGTGCCAGCACCCGACGGGGGGGCCGGAATGAGCAGTTCTTC
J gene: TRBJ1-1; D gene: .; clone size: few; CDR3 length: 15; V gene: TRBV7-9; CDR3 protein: CASRPRVFARTEAFF; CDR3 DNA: TGTGCCAGCAGACCACGCGTCTTCGCTCGGACTGAAGCTTTCTTT
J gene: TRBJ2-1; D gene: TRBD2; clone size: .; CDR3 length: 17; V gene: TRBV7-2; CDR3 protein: CASSRRTSGATYNEQFF; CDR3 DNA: TGTGCCAGCAGTCGCAGGACTAGCGGGGCCACCTACAATGAGCAGTTCTTC
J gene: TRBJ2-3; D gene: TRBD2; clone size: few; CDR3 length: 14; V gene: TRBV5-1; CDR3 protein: CASSLAERGDTQYF; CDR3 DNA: TGCGCCAGCAGCTTGGCCGAGCGGGGAGATACGCAGTATTTT
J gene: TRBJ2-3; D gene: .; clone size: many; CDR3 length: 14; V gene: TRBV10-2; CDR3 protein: CASRPGPGTDTQYF; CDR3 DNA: TGCGCCAGCAGGCCGGGACCTGGCACAGATACGCAGTATTTT
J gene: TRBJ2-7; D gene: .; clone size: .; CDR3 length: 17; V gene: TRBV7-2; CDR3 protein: CASSLAWASAINYEQYF; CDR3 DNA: TGTGCCAGCAGCTTAGCGTGGGCTAGCGCAATTAACTACGAGCAGTACTTC
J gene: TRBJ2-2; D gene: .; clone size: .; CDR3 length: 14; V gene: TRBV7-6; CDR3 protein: CASRRGANTGELFF; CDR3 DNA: TGTGCCAGCCGTCGGGGGGCGAATACCGGGGAGCTGTTTTTT
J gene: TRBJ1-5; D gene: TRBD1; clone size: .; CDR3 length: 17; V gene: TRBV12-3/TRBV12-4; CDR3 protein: CASSRGTGGTYNQPQHF; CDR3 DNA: TGTGCCAGCAGCCGAGGTACAGGGGGAACCTACAATCAGCCCCAGCATTTT
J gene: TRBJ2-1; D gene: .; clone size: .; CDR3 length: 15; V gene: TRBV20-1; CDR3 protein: CSARALGLDYNEQFF; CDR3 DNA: TGCAGTGCTAGAGCCCTAGGACTGGACTACAATGAGCAGTTCTTC
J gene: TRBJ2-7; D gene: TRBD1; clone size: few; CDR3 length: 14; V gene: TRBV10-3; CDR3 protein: CAISVGQNSYEQYF; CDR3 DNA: TGTGCCATCAGTGTGGGACAGAACTCCTACGAGCAGTACTTC
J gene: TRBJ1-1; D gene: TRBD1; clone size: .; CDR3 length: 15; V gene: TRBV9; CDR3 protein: CASSKYGTGVTEAFF; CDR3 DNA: TGTGCCAGCAGTAAGTACGGGACAGGAGTTACTGAAGCTTTCTTT